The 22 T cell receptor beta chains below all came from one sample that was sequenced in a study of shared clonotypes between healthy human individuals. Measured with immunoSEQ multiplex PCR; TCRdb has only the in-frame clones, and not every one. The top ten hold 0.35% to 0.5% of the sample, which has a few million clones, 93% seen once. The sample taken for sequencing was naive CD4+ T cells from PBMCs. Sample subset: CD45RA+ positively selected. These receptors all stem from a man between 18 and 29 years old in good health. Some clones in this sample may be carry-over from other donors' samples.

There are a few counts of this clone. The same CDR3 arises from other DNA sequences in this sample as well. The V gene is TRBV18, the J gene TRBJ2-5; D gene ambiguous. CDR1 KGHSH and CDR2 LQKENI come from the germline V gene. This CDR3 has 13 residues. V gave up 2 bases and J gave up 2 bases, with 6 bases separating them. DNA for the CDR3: TGTGCCAGCTCACCAGGGATTCAAGAGACCCAGTACTTC. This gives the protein CASSPGIQETQYF.

CDR3 amino acids: CARSGAETQYF. As DNA, the CDR3 is TGTGCCAGATCCGGGGCGGAGACCCAGTACTTC. V and J are TRBV7-3 and TRBJ2-5; either TRBD1 or TRBD2 may fit D (5 bases each). V was clipped by 9 bases and J by 5 bases, with 10 bases between them. This CDR3 has 11 amino acids. CDR1 and CDR2 (germline): SGHTA, FQGTGA. The whole variable domain, remainder taken from reference TRBV7-3 and TRBJ2-5, is GAGVSQTPSNKVTEKGKYVELRCDPISGHTALYWYRQSLGQGPEFLIYFQGTGAADDSGLPNDRFFAVRPEGSVSTLKIQRTERGDSAVYLCARSGAETQYFGPGTRLLVL.

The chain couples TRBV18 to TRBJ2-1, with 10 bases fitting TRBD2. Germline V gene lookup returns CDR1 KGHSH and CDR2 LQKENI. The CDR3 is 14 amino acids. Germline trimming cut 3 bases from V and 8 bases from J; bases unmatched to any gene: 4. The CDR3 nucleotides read TGTGCCAGCTCACCTCCTAGCGGGAGTTATGAGCAGTTCTTC. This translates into CASSPPSGSYEQFF.

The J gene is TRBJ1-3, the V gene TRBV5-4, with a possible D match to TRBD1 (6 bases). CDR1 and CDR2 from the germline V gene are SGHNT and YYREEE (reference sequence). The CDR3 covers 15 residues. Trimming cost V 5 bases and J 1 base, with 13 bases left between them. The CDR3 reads CASSPTGPSGNTIYF. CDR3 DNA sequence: TGTGCCAGCAGTCCTACAGGGCCGTCTGGAAACACCATATATTTT.

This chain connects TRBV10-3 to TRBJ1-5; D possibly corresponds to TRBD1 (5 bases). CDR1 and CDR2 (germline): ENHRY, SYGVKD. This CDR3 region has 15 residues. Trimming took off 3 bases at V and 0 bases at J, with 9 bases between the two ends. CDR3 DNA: TGTGCCATCAGTGATGGGCAGGGTAGCAATCAGCCCCAGCATTTT. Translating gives CAISDGQGSNQPQHF.

CDR3 nucleotides: TGTGCCAGCAGTTCTCCGGGGTTGGGGGAAAAACTGTTTTTT. Translating it yields CASSSPGLGEKLFF. V usage is TRBV28 and J usage is TRBJ1-4; D not certain. Germline V gives CDR1 MDHEN, CDR2 SYDVKM. The CDR3 has 14 amino acids. The germline V and J ends were trimmed by 4 bases and 8 bases, with 14 bases remaining between them. Supplemented by reference TRBV28 and TRBJ1-4, the full variable domain reads DVKVTQSSRYLVKRTGEKVFLECVQDMDHENMFWYRQDPGLGLRLIYFSYDVKMKEKGDIPEGYSVSREKKERFSLILESASTNQTSMYLCASSSPGLGEKLFFGSGTQLSVL.

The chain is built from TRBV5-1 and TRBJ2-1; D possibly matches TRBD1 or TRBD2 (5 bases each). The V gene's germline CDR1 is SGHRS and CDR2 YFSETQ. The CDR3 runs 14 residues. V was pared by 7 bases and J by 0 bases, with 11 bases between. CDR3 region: CASLSDSSYNEQFF. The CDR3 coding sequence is TGCGCCAGCCTTAGCGACAGCTCCTACAATGAGCAGTTCTTC.

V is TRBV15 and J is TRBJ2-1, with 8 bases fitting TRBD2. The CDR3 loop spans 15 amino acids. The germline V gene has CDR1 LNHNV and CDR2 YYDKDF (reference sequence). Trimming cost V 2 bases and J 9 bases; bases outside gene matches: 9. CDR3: CATSRRTSFKVEQFF. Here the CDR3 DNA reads TGTGCCACCAGCAGAAGGACTAGCTTTAAGGTTGAGCAGTTCTTC. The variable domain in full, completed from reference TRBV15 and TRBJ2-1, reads DAMVIQNPRYQVTQFGKPVTLSCSQTLNHNVMYWYQQKSSQAPKLLFHYYDKDFNNEADTPDNFQSRRPNTSFCFLDIRSPGLGDTAMYLCATSRRTSFKVEQFFGPGTRLTVL.

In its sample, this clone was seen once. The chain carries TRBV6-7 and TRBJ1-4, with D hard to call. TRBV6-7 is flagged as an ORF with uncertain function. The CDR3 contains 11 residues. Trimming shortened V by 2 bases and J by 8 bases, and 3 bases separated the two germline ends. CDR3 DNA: TGTGCCAGCAGTTACAACGAAAAACTGTTTTTT. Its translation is CASSYNEKLFF.

The DNA for the CDR3 is TGTGCCAGTAGTCGGACTAGTGAAGCTTTCTTT. It translates to CASSRTSEAFF. The V call is TRBV19, the J call TRBJ1-1; unclear D gene. The CDR3 loop spans 11 amino acids. CDR1 and CDR2 from the germline V gene are LNHDA and SQIVND (reference sequence). V dropped 5 bases and J dropped 7 bases, with 8 bases sitting between them.

As DNA, the CDR3 is TGTGCCAGCAGTTACAACCCCGGCGGTGGCTACACCTTC. Translating it yields CASSYNPGGGYTF. V is TRBV6-5 and J is TRBJ1-2; D gene uncertain. V lost 2 bases to trimming and J lost 7 bases, with 11 bases between them. This CDR3 comprises 13 residues. Germline lookup yields CDR1 MNHEY and CDR2 SVGAGI.

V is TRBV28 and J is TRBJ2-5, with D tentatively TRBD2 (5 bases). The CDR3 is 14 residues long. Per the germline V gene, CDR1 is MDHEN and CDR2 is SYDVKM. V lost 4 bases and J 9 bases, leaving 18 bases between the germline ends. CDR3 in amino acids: CASSYGGGLGAQYF. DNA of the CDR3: TGTGCCAGCAGTTATGGAGGAGGACTTGGAGCCCAGTACTTC.

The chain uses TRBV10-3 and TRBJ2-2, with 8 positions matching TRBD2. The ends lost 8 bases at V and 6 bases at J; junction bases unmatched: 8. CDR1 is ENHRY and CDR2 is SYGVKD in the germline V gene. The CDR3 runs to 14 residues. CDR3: CAIRAGGGPGELFF. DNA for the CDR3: TGTGCCATCCGTGCCGGGGGGGGACCCGGGGAGCTGTTTTTT.

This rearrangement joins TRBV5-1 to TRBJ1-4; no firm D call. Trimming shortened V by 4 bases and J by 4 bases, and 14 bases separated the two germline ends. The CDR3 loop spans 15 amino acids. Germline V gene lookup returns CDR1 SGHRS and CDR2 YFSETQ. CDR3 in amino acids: CASSGGDGGNEKLFF. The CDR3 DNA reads TGCGCCAGCAGCGGAGGTGATGGTGGTAATGAAAAACTGTTTTTT.

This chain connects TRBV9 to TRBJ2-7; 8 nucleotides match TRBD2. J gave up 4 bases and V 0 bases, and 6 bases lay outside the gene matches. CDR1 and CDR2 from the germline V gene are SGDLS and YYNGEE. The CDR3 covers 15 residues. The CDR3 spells CASSVGFGRDYEQYF. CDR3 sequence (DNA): TGTGCCAGCAGCGTAGGGTTCGGGAGGGATTACGAGCAGTACTTC.

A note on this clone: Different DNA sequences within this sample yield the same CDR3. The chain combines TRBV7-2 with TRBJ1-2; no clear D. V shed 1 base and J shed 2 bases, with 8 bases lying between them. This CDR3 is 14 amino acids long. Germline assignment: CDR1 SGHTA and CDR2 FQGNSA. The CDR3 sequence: CASSLGRANYGYTF. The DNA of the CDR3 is TGTGCCAGCAGCTTAGGGAGGGCGAACTATGGCTACACCTTC.

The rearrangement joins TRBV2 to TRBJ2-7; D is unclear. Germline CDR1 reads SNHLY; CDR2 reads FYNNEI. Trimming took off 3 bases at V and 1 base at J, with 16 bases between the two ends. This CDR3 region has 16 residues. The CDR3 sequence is CASSDLSPWASYEQYF. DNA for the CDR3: TGTGCCAGCAGTGATCTGTCACCCTGGGCTTCCTACGAGCAGTACTTC.

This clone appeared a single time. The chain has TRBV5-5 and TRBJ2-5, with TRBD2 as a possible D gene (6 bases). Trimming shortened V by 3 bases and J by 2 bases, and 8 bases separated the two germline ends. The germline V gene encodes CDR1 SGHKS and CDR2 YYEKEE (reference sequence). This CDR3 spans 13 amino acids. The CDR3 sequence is CASSSTRQETQYF. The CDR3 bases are TGTGCCAGCAGCTCGACTAGACAAGAGACCCAGTACTTC.

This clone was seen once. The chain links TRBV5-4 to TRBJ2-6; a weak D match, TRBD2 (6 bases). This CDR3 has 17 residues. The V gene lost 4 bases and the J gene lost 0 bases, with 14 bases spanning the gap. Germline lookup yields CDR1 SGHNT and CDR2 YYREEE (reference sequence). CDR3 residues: CASSRGTDSSGANVLTF. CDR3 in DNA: TGTGCCAGCAGCCGAGGGACTGATAGCTCTGGGGCCAACGTCCTGACTTTC.

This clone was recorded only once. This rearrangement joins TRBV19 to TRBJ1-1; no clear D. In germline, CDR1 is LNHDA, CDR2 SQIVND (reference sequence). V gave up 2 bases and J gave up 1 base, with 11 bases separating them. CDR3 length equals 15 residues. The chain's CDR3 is CASSIRPGSNTEAFF. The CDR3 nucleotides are TGTGCCAGTAGTATAAGGCCAGGATCGAACACTGAAGCTTTCTTT.

This chain's CDR3 is CASSYPGRGLYEQYF. The DNA for the CDR3 is TGTGCCAGCAGTTACCCGGGACGGGGACTCTACGAGCAGTACTTC. The V call is TRBV6-5, the J call TRBJ2-7; perhaps TRBD2 as D (6 bases). The germline V gene encodes CDR1 MNHEY and CDR2 SVGAGI. The CDR3 extends over 15 amino acids. Deletions cut 2 bases from V and 3 bases from J, with 14 bases between.

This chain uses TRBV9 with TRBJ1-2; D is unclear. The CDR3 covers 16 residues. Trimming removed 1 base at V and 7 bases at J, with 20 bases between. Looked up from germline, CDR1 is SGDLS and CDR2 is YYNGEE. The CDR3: CASSVSGPPFDGGYTF. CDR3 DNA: TGTGCCAGCAGCGTAAGCGGACCGCCGTTTGACGGTGGCTACACCTTC.